This T cell receptor beta chain was sequenced for a study of OX40 agonist ivuxolimab in advanced cancers. Regarding the complete study: Ivuxolimab was a fully human IgG2 agonistic monoclonal antibody targeting the costimulatory receptor OX40 (CD134). Intravenous ivuxolimab was administered to patients every 2 weeks at six dose levels: 0.01, 0.1, 0.3, 1.5, 3 and 10 mg/kg. Of the roughly 50 dose-escalation patients, hepatocellular carcinoma was present in about 20, melanoma in around 15, renal cell carcinoma in 9 and head and neck cancer in 9. The dose-escalation cohort was about 86% male with a mean age of 60 years, ranging from about 20 to 80. Patients were allowed to have had prior anti-PD-1, anti-PD-L1 or anti-CTLA-4 therapy, and approximately 40% of the dose-escalation patients had previously received checkpoint inhibitors. Partial responses were achieved by three dose-escalation patients, of whom one had hepatocellular carcinoma and two had cutaneous melanoma. Peripheral TCRbeta sequencing was intended to test whether TCR sequence diversity was altered and clonal T-cell expansion was caused by ivuxolimab. The paper describes the monotherapy dose-escalation part (N of about 50 patients) of the phase I trial of ivuxolimab.

In the case of this clone: It has no known antigen specificity. Per-base quality was not reported, and no clone a single base away is much larger than it.

The cysteine opens and the phenylalanine closes a CDR3 of 14 amino acids. Only the CDR3 DNA is retained, 42 bases long and in frame from the first base. The germline V gene provides CDR1 LGHNA and CDR2 YNFKEQ. V was cut back by 5 bases and J by 4 bases, leaving a gap of 15 bases between them. Genomic DNA was isolated from the sorted cells so that the TCRbeta CDR3 region could be sequenced. The immunoSEQ Assay was used to sequence the TCRbeta CDR3 regions. In TCRdb, the immuneACCESS table is reduced to in-frame sequences with V and J assigned. These tables do not hold every clone; where another copy was compared, an unresolved V gene accounts for under half, and the others remain unexplained. The sample profile shows 25,000 or so clones; under 90% of them were found once. The ten largest clones capture around 10% of the sample. Overall study results and their limits: The antigen specificity of the peripheral T cells that underwent clonal expansion was not determined. In the 0.1-3.0 mg/kg groups, partial responders had among the lowest normalized peripheral clonal expansion, particularly in CD8+ T cells. Low levels of normalized T-cell clonal expansion were also seen in some patients who did not respond. After ivuxolimab, expanded clones were on average more numerous among CD8+ T cells than among CD4+ T cells. Clonal expansion of both CD4+ and CD8+ blood T cells was observed from baseline to week 6 at doses 0.1 to 3.0 mg/kg.

Patients with a history of autoimmune disease or receiving systemic immunosuppression were excluded from the trial. Peripheral blood for TCR sequencing was collected from all dose cohorts at baseline, on cycle 4 day 1, and on cycle 7 day 1. Samples were obtained from an open-label, multicenter, first-in-human phase I dose-escalation trial of ivuxolimab. The trial enrolled adults with locally advanced or metastatic head and neck squamous cell, hepatocellular, melanoma or renal cell carcinoma. CD4+ and CD8+ T cells were sorted separately from peripheral blood before TCR sequencing. The material was CD4+ or CD8+ T cells sorted from blood, obtained in a trial of the OX40 agonist ivuxolimab. Recombination joined TRBV4-2 with TRBJ2-7, with no confidently assigned D gene. The TCR comes from an adult with an advanced solid tumor such as melanoma, head and neck, liver or kidney cancer. The CDR3 protein sequence reads: CASSTHGKRYEQYF. The sequenced DNA: TGTGCCAGCAGCACCCACGGCAAACGTTACGAGCAGTACTTC.